These 27 T cell receptor beta chains were all obtained from the same sample, sequenced in a study of radiation and T cells in renal cell carcinoma. The assay was immunoSEQ multiplex PCR, and TCRdb's table has in-frame clones only and misses some. The sample records roughly 60,000 clones, around 80% being singletons. Regarding time point: blood 2 weeks post-SBRT. Noted treatment: 15 Gy SBRT to primary tumor, nephrectomy 4 weeks later. Sequenced here: blood, sampled from a patient whose treatment included radiotherapy and nephrectomy. The receptors shown here come from a man aged 55-75 years with renal cell carcinoma.

This clone has more than one count but fewer than ten. The genes are TRBV10-2 and TRBJ2-5; D call uncertain. Per germline, CDR1 WSHSY and CDR2 SAAADI. The CDR3 loop spans 14 amino acids. Trimming took 11 bases from V and 0 from J, leaving 16 bases between them. This CDR3 is CAASESSNQETQYF. DNA of the CDR3: TGCGCCGCCAGCGAATCCTCTAACCAAGAGACCCAGTACTTC.

CDR3 sequence (DNA): TGTGCCAGCTCACCTTATAGCGGGGGCGGGGAGCAGTACTTC. It translates to CASSPYSGGGEQYF. The rearrangement uses TRBV18 and TRBJ2-7; TRBD2 matches 9 bases. Germline V gene lookup returns CDR1 KGHSH and CDR2 LQKENI. The V gene end was trimmed by 3 bases and the J gene end by 7 bases; junction bases not matched to a gene: 7. The CDR3 is 14 residues long.

The V gene is TRBV7-2, the J gene TRBJ2-2; D is undetermined. Germline V gene sequence: CDR1 SGHTA, CDR2 FQGNSA. Trimming left V 5 bases short and J 3 bases short, with 10 bases between. This CDR3 contains 14 residues. In nucleotides, the CDR3 is TGTGCCAGCAGCGTTGATAAGGACACCGGGGAGCTGTTTTTT. This translates into CASSVDKDTGELFF.

The rearrangement links TRBV18 to TRBJ2-3, with 13 bases identical to TRBD2. The junction had 7 bases not matched to a gene; V was cut back by 3 bases and J by 4 bases. The CDR3 sequence is 17 residues long. Germline V gene sequence: CDR1 KGHSH, CDR2 LQKENI. CDR3: CASSPWTSGSGADTQYF. The CDR3 nucleotides are TGTGCCAGCTCACCGTGGACTAGCGGGAGCGGGGCAGATACGCAGTATTTT.

This clone was found a few times. The chain recombines TRBV11-3 with TRBJ1-2; D not certain. V was clipped by 5 bases and J by 1 base, with 14 bases between them. Germline V CDR1 and CDR2: SGHNT, YENEEA. This CDR3 has 15 amino acids. The CDR3 loop reads CASSPRPTDNYGYTF. DNA for the CDR3: TGTGCCAGCAGCCCCAGGCCGACGGATAACTATGGCTACACCTTC.

This chain links TRBV27 with TRBJ1-5; 8 nucleotides line up with TRBD1. The germline V gene encodes CDR1 MNHEY and CDR2 SMNVEV (reference sequence). The CDR3 is 15 amino acids. Losses at the gene ends were 3 bases for V and 4 bases for J; bases not matched to a gene: 5. In nucleotides, the CDR3 is TGTGCCAGCAGTTTGTCGGGACAGGCAAATCAGCCCCAGCATTTT. It is translated as CASSLSGQANQPQHF.

This clone turned up a few times. The chain recombines TRBV7-9 with TRBJ2-7; no definite D call. V lost 0 bases, J lost 7 bases, and 13 bases lay in between. This CDR3 is 14 amino acids long. Germline lookup yields CDR1 SEHNR and CDR2 FQNEAQ (reference sequence). The CDR3 DNA sequence: TGTGCCAGCAGCTTAGCCGGGTCGGGTAGGGAGCAGTACTTC. Its protein is CASSLAGSGREQYF.

This clone was detected only a few times. The genes are TRBV7-9 and TRBJ2-2; possible D gene TRBD1, 6 bases. Per germline, CDR1 SEHNR and CDR2 FQNEAQ (reference sequence). This CDR3 is built from 13 residues. Trimming stripped 4 bases from V and 5 bases from J, with 8 bases between. CDR3 coding DNA: TGTGCCAGCAGCTCTACAGGGACCGGGGAGCTGTTTTTT. This codes for CASSSTGTGELFF. Based on the CDR3 plus reference TRBV7-9 and TRBJ2-2, the full variable domain is DTGVSQNPRHKITKRGQNVTFRCDPISEHNRLYWYRQTLGQGPEFLTYFQNEAQLEKSRLLSDRFSAERPKGSFSTLEIQRTEQGDSAMYLCASSSTGTGELFFGEGSRLTVL.

The chain employs TRBV7-2 and TRBJ1-2, with a tentative D call TRBD1 (6 bases). The CDR3 is 15 residues long. Germline assignment: CDR1 SGHTA and CDR2 FQGNSA. V shed 2 bases and J shed 4 bases, with 14 bases lying between them. The CDR3 sequence: CASSLPPTGSYGYTF. The CDR3 bases are TGTGCCAGCAGCTTACCTCCGACAGGCAGCTATGGCTACACCTTC.

The chain joins TRBV6-5 to TRBJ2-5; perhaps TRBD2 as D (6 bases). V was clipped by 5 bases and J by 5 bases, with 9 bases between them. The CDR3 totals 12 residues. Germline CDR1 is MNHEY and CDR2 is SVGAGI. The CDR3: CASSSAGETQYF. Here the CDR3 DNA reads TGTGCCAGCAGTAGCGCGGGGGAGACCCAGTACTTC.

This chain links TRBV20-1 with TRBJ2-3, with a possible D match to TRBD2 (5 bases). This CDR3 has 11 amino acids. Germline CDR1 and CDR2: DFQATT and SNEGSKA (reference sequence). V dropped 3 bases and J dropped 5 bases, with 6 bases sitting between them. The CDR3, as DNA: TGCAGTGCTAGGGAGGTAGATACGCAGTATTTT. Its translation: CSAREVDTQYF.

The chain combines TRBV14 with TRBJ2-7, with D tentatively TRBD1 (6 bases). Per germline, CDR1 SGHDN and CDR2 FVKESK. V was clipped by 0 bases and J by 5 bases, with 11 bases between them. This CDR3 has 14 residues. The CDR3 region is CASSQENRAHEQYF. CDR3 DNA: TGTGCCAGCAGCCAAGAGAACAGGGCCCACGAGCAGTACTTC.

The rearrangement links TRBV6-6 to TRBJ2-5, with a tentative D call TRBD2 (6 bases). V gave up 6 bases and J gave up 3 bases, with 14 bases separating them. The CDR3 has 14 amino acids. Germline values: CDR1 MNHNY, CDR2 SVGAGI (reference sequence). The chain's CDR3 is CASRTPGVEETQYF. The CDR3 nucleotides are TGTGCCAGCAGGACCCCGGGGGTCGAAGAGACCCAGTACTTC.

The rearrangement links TRBV5-1 to TRBJ2-1; unclear D gene. The germline CDR1 and CDR2 sequences are SGHRS and YFSETQ. The CDR3 runs to 13 residues. V was trimmed by 3 bases and J by 9 bases, leaving 13 bases between them. The CDR3 bases are TGCGCCAGCAGCTCCCCACCCGGCGGTGAGCAGTTCTTC. Encoded protein: CASSSPPGGEQFF.

The V gene is TRBV7-9, the J gene TRBJ1-5; D is unclear. V was pared by 4 bases and J by 4 bases, with 8 bases between. In germline, CDR1 is SEHNR, CDR2 FQNEAQ (reference sequence). The CDR3 length is 13 residues. CDR3 DNA: TGTGCCAGCAGCTCCGACGGGAATCAGCCCCAGCATTTT. Protein product: CASSSDGNQPQHF.

CDR3 region: CASSPQRDFTDTQYF. CDR3 nucleotide sequence: TGTGCCAGTAGTCCGCAACGGGACTTCACAGATACGCAGTATTTT. J is TRBJ2-3 and V is TRBV19, with D maybe TRBD2 (6 bases). This CDR3 is 15 amino acids long. V was shortened by 5 bases and J by 2 bases, with 14 bases between the two germline ends. Germline V lookup: CDR1 LNHDA, CDR2 SQIVND (reference sequence).

The V and J genes are TRBV10-3 and TRBJ1-1; TRBD1 aligns across 8 bases. The germline V gene has CDR1 ENHRY and CDR2 SYGVKD. This CDR3 has 17 residues. V was clipped by 6 bases and J by 0 bases; unmatched bases: 12. CDR3 protein: CAISGGQGASMNTEAFF. CDR3 DNA sequence: TGTGCCATCAGCGGAGGTCAGGGGGCGAGTATGAACACTGAAGCTTTCTTT.

This clone was detected only a few times. The V call is TRBV10-3, the J call TRBJ1-1; D gene ambiguous. This CDR3 has 14 amino acids. V dropped 0 bases and J dropped 4 bases, with 9 bases sitting between them. CDR1 and CDR2 from the germline V gene are ENHRY and SYGVKD. CDR3 DNA: TGTGCCATCAGTGAGTCGGTGGGTCCCACTGAAGCTTTCTTT. Encoded protein: CAISESVGPTEAFF.

The chain employs TRBV14 and TRBJ2-3, with TRBD2 matching over 10 bases. The CDR3 length is 16 residues. V shed 3 bases, J shed 0 bases, and the junction held 3 bases outside the gene matches. The germline V gene has CDR1 SGHDN and CDR2 FVKESK. The CDR3, as DNA: TGTGCCAGCAGCCATACTAGCGGGGTTAGCACAGATACGCAGTATTTT. It yields the protein CASSHTSGVSTDTQYF.

The chain uses TRBV10-2 and TRBJ2-2, with TRBD2 matching 7 bases. This CDR3 is built from 14 residues. Per germline, CDR1 WSHSY and CDR2 SAAADI. The V segment lost 7 bases and the J segment 4 bases; nucleotides outside the gene matches: 6. Here the CDR3 DNA reads TGCGCCAGCAAAGCTAGCGGAATCACCGGGGAGCTGTTTTTT. Protein: CASKASGITGELFF.

V is TRBV7-2 and J is TRBJ1-5; TRBD1 might be the D (5 bases). The CDR3 is 15 amino acids. V shed 2 bases and J shed 1 base, with 9 bases lying between them. From germline, CDR1 is SGHTA and CDR2 FQGNSA. CDR3 in DNA: TGTGCCAGCAGCTTATTTCAGGGAAGCAATCAGCCCCAGCATTTT. It encodes CASSLFQGSNQPQHF.

The chain couples TRBV5-1 to TRBJ1-4, with D unresolved. The CDR3 covers 13 residues. Between the trimmed V and J ends, which lost 5 bases and 11 bases, there was a span of 16 bases. Germline values: CDR1 SGHRS, CDR2 YFSETQ. CDR3 protein: CASSLSQAGKLFF. In DNA, the CDR3 is TGCGCCAGCAGTCTATCCCAGGCTGGGAAACTGTTTTTT.

This rearrangement joins TRBV5-1 to TRBJ1-4; no clear D. Trimming removed 0 bases at V and 0 bases at J, with 6 bases between. This CDR3 comprises 15 residues. In germline, CDR1 is SGHRS, CDR2 YFSETQ. CDR3 in amino acids: CASSLEGSTNEKLFF. The CDR3 DNA sequence: TGCGCCAGCAGCTTGGAGGGCTCAACTAATGAAAAACTGTTTTTT.

This clone was observed a handful of times. J is TRBJ1-1 and V is TRBV7-9; 10 nucleotides line up with TRBD1. The germline V gene has CDR1 SEHNR and CDR2 FQNEAQ (reference sequence). This CDR3 has 14 amino acids. After removal of 5 bases from V and 4 bases from J, the junction contained 4 bases not matched to a gene. CDR3 region: CASSPGQGVTEAFF. In DNA form, the CDR3 reads TGTGCCAGCAGCCCCGGACAGGGGGTCACTGAAGCTTTCTTT.

This clone was found a few times. The chain uses TRBV5-6 and TRBJ1-5, with D hard to call. There are 13 residues in the CDR3. Trimming left V 3 bases short and J 7 bases short, with 11 bases between. Germline values: CDR1 SGHDT, CDR2 YYEEEE. CDR3 sequence (DNA): TGTGCCAGCAGCTATGAAGGGAGGCAGCCCCAGCATTTT. Protein sequence: CASSYEGRQPQHF.

The J gene is TRBJ1-2, the V gene TRBV18; possible D gene TRBD1, 6 bases. The CDR3 covers 15 residues. V was trimmed by 3 bases and J by 3 bases, leaving 14 bases between them. Germline-derived CDR1 and CDR2 are KGHSH and LQKENI. CDR3 in DNA: TGTGCCAGCTCACCCAGCCGACAGGAGGACTATGGCTACACCTTC. Amino acids: CASSPSRQEDYGYTF.

The chain joins TRBV27 to TRBJ1-4, with TRBD1 matching 7 bases. The CDR3 sequence is 15 residues long. V lost 7 bases and J lost 7; bases outside the gene matches: 12. Germline-derived CDR1 and CDR2 are MNHEY and SMNVEV (reference sequence). The CDR3 DNA reads as TGTGCCAGCACCTCCGGGACAGACCTCGGTGAAAAACTGTTTTTT. Protein sequence: CASTSGTDLGEKLFF.